The rows below give T cell receptor beta chains drawn from one sample of a study of graft-versus-host responses after intestinal transplantation. The protocol was immunoSEQ multiplex PCR, while the TCRdb copy is restricted to in-frame clones and leaves out a portion. The sample has approximately 79,000 clones, roughly 85% seen once; the top ten hold roughly 0.8%. These TCRs are of unknown antigen specificity. The specimen was unstimulated CD4+ T cells sorted from spleen or lymph node cells, collected before intestinal transplant. Source of these receptors: a human donor who received an intestinal transplant. Each CDR3 is given with its conserved first and last residue.

J gene | V gene | CDR3 length | CDR3 protein
TRBJ2-7 | TRBV15 | 14 | CATSRDRAPGEQYF
TRBJ2-3 | TRBV27 | 17 | CASSLFPAGVGTDTQYF
TRBJ2-3 | TRBV6-5 | 14 | CASSDRGPTDTQYF
TRBJ2-7 | TRBV28 | 13 | CASRLGPLYEQYF
TRBJ1-4 | TRBV9 | 15 | CASSARVATNEKLFF
TRBJ1-1 | TRBV10-3 | 13 | CAINGRRGTEAFF
TRBJ2-4 | TRBV28 | 15 | CASSRTYLAKNIQYF
TRBJ2-7 | TRBV5-6 | 15 | CASSPRVTTVREQYF
TRBJ1-3 | TRBV25-1 | 15 | CASTRRVSSGNTIYF
TRBJ1-6 | TRBV30 | 13 | CAWSVQGNSPLHF
TRBJ1-2 | TRBV6-5 | 15 | CASSPGGGVGYGYTF
TRBJ2-5 | TRBV13 | 15 | CASSLTTGGQETQYF
TRBJ1-4 | TRBV4-1 | 18 | CASSLDPNRQGTNEKLFF
TRBJ1-1 | TRBV28 | 12 | CASNSLNTEAFF
TRBJ2-2 | TRBV21-1 | 14 | CASSNQQGTGELFF
TRBJ1-5 | TRBV28 | 15 | CASSFSQGTDQPQHF
TRBJ1-5 | TRBV19 | 15 | CASSIWQGGNQPQHF
TRBJ2-3 | TRBV7-3 | 15 | CASSSHSTLRDTQYF
TRBJ2-7 | TRBV5-1 | 14 | CASSLLGQGNEQYF
TRBJ2-3 | TRBV5-8 | 12 | CASEGAADTQYF
TRBJ1-2 | TRBV5-4 | 14 | CASSSTGTVYGYTF
TRBJ1-2 | TRBV15 | 14 | CATSTRATGYGYTF
TRBJ2-6 | TRBV27 | 15 | CASSLPGVGANVLTF
TRBJ2-7 | TRBV5-1 | 13 | CASSSWTGSEQYF
TRBJ1-3 | TRBV5-1 | 17 | CASSLEPGGYTGNTIYF
TRBJ1-3 | TRBV28 | 15 | CASSLGTGMGDTIYF
TRBJ1-5 | TRBV2 | 14 | CASSDSGGHQPQHF
TRBJ2-7 | TRBV2 | 15 | CASSDWGGGRDEQYF
TRBJ1-6 | TRBV21-1 | 19 | CASSRADSRKSSYNSPLHF
TRBJ2-7 | TRBV28 | 12 | CASSLLTYEQYF
TRBJ1-2 | TRBV28 | 15 | CASGSQGASFYGYTF
TRBJ2-7 | TRBV11-1 | 15 | CASSFRRGGEYEQYF
TRBJ1-1 | TRBV6-5 | 14 | CASSAGPLNTEAFF
TRBJ1-5 | TRBV10-3 | 13 | CAITRDRVQPQHF
TRBJ1-2 | TRBV6-5 | 13 | CASSKDRSYGYTF
TRBJ2-3 | TRBV5-6 | 13 | CASSLKGADTQYF
TRBJ2-2 | TRBV19 | 15 | CASTLRGANTGELFF
TRBJ1-5 | TRBV6-1 | 14 | CASSDRSFNQPQHF
TRBJ2-7 | TRBV7-9 | 12 | CASSPRYYEQYF
TRBJ1-4 | TRBV6-1 | 14 | CASSTGATNEKLFF
TRBJ1-1 | TRBV29-1 | 12 | CSVSEVNTEAFF
TRBJ2-3 | TRBV5-6 | 16 | CASSLALAGSTDTQYF
TRBJ1-5 | TRBV19 | 15 | CASSMAGDGNQPQHF
TRBJ1-2 | TRBV10-2 | 14 | CASSEHAGVYGYTF
TRBJ2-3 | TRBV18 | 16 | CASSTRRGGSTNTQYF
TRBJ1-2 | TRBV6-1 | 11 | CASIRGYGYTF
TRBJ2-7 | TRBV7-8 | 16 | CASSLGVAGGLGEQYF
TRBJ1-1 | TRBV7-8 | 11 | CASSPGESAFF
TRBJ2-7 | TRBV4-1 | 12 | CASSQSGGAQYF